The sequence of this T cell receptor (beta chain) was determined in a study of T cells in Graves' hyperthyroidism and ophthalmopathy. Researchers amplified the TCR beta CDR3 regions from RNA transcripts. The HTBI set primed first-round TCR CDR3 RT-PCR. TCRdb redid the calling of the multiplex PCR reads with MiXCR, one entry per CDR3 protein. Of roughly 200,000 distinct CDR3 sequences detected, approximately 20% appear once; the ten largest clones hold approximately 40%. This clonotype was recorded a few times. Trimming left V 3 bases short and J 1 base short, with 11 bases between. The CDR3 contains 14 residues. Germline assignment: CDR1 DFQATT and CDR2 SNEGSKA (reference sequence).

Sequencing was done on a sample of blood. The TCR originated in a man in his forties or fifties with Graves' hyperthyroidism. This chain connects TRBV20-1 to TRBJ2-3; a possible D gene is TRBD1 (5 bases). CDR3 residues: CSASPMTGTDTQYF. CDR3 coding DNA: TGCAGTGCTAGCCCCATGACAGGCACAGATACGCAGTATTTT.